The present entry profiles one T cell receptor (beta chain) with its context. This clone's antigen is unknown. No base quality information exists; no much larger clone differs at one position. The source of the sample is a study of CD8+CD57+ T cells in acquired aplastic anemia (dated by TCRdb to the late 2010s). With respect to the entire study: DNA extracted from sorted CD4+ and CD8+ cells had a mean of roughly 3.4 ug, with a range of 0.2 to 27.4 ug. CD8+CD57+ expansion was defined as frequency above the mean frequency observed in healthy subjects.

TCR beta VDJ combination and CDR3 sequence profiling used genomic DNA as the template. An Illumina HiSeq 2000 was the platform used for TCR repertoire sequencing. On the authors' methods: Repertoire assessment relied on Simpson's diversity index, CDR3 size and DJ length profiles, and TRBV/TRBJ rearrangement plots. Whichever DNA sequence was most abundant in the deep sequencing data was defined as the immunodominant clone. CDR3 amino acid sequences were screened for sharing across subjects and compared with published repertoires and the VDJdb database. TCRdb itself trimmed the public reads at Q25 with fastp, ran MiXCR and retained productive beta chains. Rows with a matching CDR3 protein are joined into one entry that keeps the most common DNA and genes. The V and J calls and clone size come from TCRdb's table, not from the authors' own analysis. The sample table holds around 290,000 distinct CDR3 sequences, of which approximately 60% were seen once. Roughly 1.2% of the sample is in the top ten clones.

Flow cytometry had shown CD8+CD57+ cell expansion in the patients selected for sequencing. Every patient had a diagnosis of severe acquired aplastic anemia based on International Study of Aplastic Anemia and Agranulocytosis and Camitta criteria. Patients had received no therapy at the time of blood sampling. TCR repertoires of sorted CD4+ and CD8+ blood T cells from severe aplastic anemia patients and healthy subjects were deep-sequenced in the study. In the USA, patient enrollment took place under clinicaltrials.gov protocols 00001620, 01623167, 00001397, 00071045, 00081523 and 00961064. Ficoll-Paque density gradient centrifugation was used to isolate peripheral blood mononuclear cells. Before DNA extraction, CD4+ and CD8+ T cells were sorted by FACS or by magnetic beads. Per the germline V gene (reference sequence), SEHNR is the CDR1 and FQNEAQ is the CDR2. Relative to germline, V is 1 base shorter and J is 6 bases shorter, with 9 bases between their ends. Its CDR3 holds 13 amino acids, cysteine through phenylalanine. The read is trimmed to its CDR3 DNA, 39 bases read in frame from base 1.

Study-wide conclusions, independent of this receptor: Roughly 31 CD8+ CDR3 sequences were shared between patients and controls but appeared highly expressed in patients and within their immunodominant clones. Patients and healthy controls showed no significant difference in CD8+ Simpson's diversity (P=0.060).

This TCR derives from a human donor with aplastic anemia. Sequencing used sorted CD4+, CD8+, or CD8+CD57+ T cells (not recorded which) from PBMCs. The chain couples TRBV7-9 to TRBJ1-2; a tentative D call is TRBD1 (5 bases match). The CDR3 region: CASSLVGANGYTF. The DNA reads TGTGCCAGCAGCTTAGTTGGGGCGAATGGCTACACCTTC.